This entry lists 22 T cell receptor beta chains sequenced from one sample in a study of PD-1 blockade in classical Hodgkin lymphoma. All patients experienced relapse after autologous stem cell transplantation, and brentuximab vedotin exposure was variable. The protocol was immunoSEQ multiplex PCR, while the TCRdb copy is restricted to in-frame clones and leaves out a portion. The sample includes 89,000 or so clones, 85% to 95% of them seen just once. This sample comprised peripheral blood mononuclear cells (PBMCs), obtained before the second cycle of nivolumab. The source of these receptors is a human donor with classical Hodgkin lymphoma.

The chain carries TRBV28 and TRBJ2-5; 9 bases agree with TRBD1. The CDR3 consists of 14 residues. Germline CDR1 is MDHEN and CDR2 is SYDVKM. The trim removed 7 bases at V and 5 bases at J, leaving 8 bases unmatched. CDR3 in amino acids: CASNRQGERETQYF. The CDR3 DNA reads TGTGCCAGCAATCGACAGGGGGAGCGGGAGACCCAGTACTTC.

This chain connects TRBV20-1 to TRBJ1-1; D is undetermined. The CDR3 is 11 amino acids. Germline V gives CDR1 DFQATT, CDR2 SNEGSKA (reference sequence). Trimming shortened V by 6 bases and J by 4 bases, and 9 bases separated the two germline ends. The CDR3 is CSATRVTEAFF. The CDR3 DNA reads TGCAGTGCCACAAGGGTCACTGAAGCTTTCTTT.

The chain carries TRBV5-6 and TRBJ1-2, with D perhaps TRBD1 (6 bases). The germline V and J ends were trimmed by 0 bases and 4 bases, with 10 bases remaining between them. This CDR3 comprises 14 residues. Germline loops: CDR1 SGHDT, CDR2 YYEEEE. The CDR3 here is CASSLGRGGYGYTF. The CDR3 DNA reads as TGTGCCAGCAGCTTGGGCAGGGGAGGCTATGGCTACACCTTC.

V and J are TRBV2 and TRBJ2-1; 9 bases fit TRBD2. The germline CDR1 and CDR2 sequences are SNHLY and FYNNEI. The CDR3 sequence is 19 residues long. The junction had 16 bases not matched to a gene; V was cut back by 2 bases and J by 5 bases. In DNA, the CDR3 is TGTGCCAGCAGTGAACCAACCCGTACTGTAGCGGGAGAACACAATGAGCAGTTCTTC. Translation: CASSEPTRTVAGEHNEQFF.

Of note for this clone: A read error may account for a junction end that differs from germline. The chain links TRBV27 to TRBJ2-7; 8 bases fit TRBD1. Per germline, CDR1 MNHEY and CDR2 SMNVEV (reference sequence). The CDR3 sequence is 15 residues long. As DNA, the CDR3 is TGTGCCAGCACTTTAAGACCGGGACAGGACCACGAGCAGTACTTC. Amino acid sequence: CASTLRPGQDHEQYF.

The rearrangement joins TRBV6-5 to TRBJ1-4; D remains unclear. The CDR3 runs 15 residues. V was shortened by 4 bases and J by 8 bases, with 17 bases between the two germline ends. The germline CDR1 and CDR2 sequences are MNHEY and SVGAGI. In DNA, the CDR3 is TGTGCCAGCAGTTCCCTTGGGTTTGAGTACGAAAAACTGTTTTTT. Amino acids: CASSSLGFEYEKLFF.

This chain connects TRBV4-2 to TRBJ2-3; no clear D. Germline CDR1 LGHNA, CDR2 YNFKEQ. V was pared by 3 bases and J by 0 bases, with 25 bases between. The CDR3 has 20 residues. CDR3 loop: CASSQPPISVRTISTDTQYF. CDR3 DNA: TGTGCCAGCAGCCAGCCCCCAATTTCCGTACGGACGATTAGCACAGATACGCAGTATTTT.

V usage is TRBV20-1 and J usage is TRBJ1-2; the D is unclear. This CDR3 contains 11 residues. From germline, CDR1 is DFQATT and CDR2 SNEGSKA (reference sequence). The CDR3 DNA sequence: TGCACCGCCCCTGGGCAAGGTGGCTACACCTTC. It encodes CTAPGQGGYTF.

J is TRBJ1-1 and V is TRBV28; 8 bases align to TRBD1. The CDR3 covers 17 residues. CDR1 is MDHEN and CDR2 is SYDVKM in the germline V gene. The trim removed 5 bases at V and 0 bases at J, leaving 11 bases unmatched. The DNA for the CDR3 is TGTGCCAGCAGTCCCAGGTCCCGGGACAGGATGAACACTGAAGCTTTCTTT. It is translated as CASSPRSRDRMNTEAFF.

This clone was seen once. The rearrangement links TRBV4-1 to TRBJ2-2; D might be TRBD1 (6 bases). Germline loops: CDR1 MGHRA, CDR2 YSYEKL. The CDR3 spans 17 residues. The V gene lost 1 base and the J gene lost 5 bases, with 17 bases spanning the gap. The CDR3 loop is CASSQGAGGSRTGELFF. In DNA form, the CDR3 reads TGCGCCAGCAGCCAAGGAGCTGGGGGCAGTCGGACCGGGGAGCTGTTTTTT.

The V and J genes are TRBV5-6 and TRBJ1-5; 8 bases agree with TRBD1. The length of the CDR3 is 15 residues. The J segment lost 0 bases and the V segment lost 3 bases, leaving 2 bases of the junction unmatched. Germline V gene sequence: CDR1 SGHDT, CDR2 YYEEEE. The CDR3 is CASSYGTGSNQPQHF. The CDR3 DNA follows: TGTGCCAGCAGCTACGGGACAGGTAGCAATCAGCCCCAGCATTTT. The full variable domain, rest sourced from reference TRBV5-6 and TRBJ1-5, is DAGVTQSPTHLIKTRGQQVTLRCSPKSGHDTVSWYQQALGQGPQFIFQYYEEEERQRGNFPDRFSGHQFPNYSSELNVNALLLGDSALYLCASSYGTGSNQPQHFGDGTRLSIL.

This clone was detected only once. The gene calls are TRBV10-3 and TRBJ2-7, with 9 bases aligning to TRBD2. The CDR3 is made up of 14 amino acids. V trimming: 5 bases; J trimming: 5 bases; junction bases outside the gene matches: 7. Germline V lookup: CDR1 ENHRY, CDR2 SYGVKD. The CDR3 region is CAISSGTSTHEQYF. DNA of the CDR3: TGTGCCATCAGTTCCGGGACTAGCACCCACGAGCAGTACTTC.

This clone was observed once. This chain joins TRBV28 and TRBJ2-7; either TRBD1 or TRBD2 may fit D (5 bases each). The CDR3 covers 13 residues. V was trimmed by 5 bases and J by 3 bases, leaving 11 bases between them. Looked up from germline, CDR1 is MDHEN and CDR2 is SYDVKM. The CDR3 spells CASSVGPIYEQYF. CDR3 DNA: TGTGCCAGCAGTGTGGGACCGATCTACGAGCAGTACTTC. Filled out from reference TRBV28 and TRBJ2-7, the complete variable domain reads DVKVTQSSRYLVKRTGEKVFLECVQDMDHENMFWYRQDPGLGLRLIYFSYDVKMKEKGDIPEGYSVSREKKERFSLILESASTNQTSMYLCASSVGPIYEQYFGPGTRLTVT.

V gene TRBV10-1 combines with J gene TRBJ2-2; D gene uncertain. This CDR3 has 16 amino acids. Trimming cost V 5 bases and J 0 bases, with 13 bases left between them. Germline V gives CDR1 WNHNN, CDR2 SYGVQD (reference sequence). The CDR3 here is CASSYFTDTNTGELFF. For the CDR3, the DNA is TGCGCCAGCAGTTATTTCACTGATACGAACACCGGGGAGCTGTTTTTT.

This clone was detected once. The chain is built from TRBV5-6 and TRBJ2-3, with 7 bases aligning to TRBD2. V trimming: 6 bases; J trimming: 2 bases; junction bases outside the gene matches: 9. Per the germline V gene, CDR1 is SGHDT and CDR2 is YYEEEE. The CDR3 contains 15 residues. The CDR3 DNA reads TGTGCCAGCACCGATGTGGGGGGGTACACAGATACGCAGTATTTT. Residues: CASTDVGGYTDTQYF.

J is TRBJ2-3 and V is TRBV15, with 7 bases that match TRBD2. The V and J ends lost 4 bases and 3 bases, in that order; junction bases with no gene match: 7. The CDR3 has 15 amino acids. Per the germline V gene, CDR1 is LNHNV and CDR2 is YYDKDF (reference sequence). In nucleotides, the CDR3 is TGTGCCACCAGCAAGCGGGACGCGCCGACAGATACGCAGTATTTT. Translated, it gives CATSKRDAPTDTQYF.

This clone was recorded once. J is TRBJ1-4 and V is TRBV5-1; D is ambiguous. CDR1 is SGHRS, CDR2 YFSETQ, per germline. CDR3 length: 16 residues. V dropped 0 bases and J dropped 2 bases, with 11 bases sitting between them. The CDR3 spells CASSLEAGATNEKLFF. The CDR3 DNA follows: TGCGCCAGCAGCTTGGAGGCGGGTGCGACTAATGAAAAACTGTTTTTT.

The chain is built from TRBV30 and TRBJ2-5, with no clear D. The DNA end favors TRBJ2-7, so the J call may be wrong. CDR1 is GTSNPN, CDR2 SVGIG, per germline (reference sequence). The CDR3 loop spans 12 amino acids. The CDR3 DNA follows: TGTGCCTGGAGTGTCTCCCCCTACGAGCAGTACTTC. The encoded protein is CAWSVSPYEQYF.

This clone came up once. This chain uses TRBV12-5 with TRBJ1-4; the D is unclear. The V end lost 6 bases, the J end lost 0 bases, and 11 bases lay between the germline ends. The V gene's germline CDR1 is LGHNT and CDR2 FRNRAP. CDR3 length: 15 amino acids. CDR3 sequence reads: CASGSVLSTNEKLFF. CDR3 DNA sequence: TGTGCTAGTGGGTCCGTCCTCTCAACTAATGAAAAACTGTTTTTT.

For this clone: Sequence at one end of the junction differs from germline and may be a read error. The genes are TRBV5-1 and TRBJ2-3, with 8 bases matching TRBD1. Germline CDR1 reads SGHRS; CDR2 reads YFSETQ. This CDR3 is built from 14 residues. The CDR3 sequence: CASRLRTGIDTQYF. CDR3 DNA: TGCGCCAGCCGCTTAAGGACAGGGATAGATACGCAGTATTTT.

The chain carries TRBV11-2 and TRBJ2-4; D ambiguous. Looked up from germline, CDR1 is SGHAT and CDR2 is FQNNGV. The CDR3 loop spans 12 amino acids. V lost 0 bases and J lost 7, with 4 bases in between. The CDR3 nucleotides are TGTGCCAGCAGCTTAGATGGGAACATTCAGTACTTC. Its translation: CASSLDGNIQYF.

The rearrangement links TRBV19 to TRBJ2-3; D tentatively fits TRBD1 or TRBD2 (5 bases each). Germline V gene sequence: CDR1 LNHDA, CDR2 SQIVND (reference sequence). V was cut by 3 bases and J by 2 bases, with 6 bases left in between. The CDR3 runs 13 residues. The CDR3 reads CASSMGVTDTQYF. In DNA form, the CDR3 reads TGTGCCAGTAGTATGGGGGTCACAGATACGCAGTATTTT.